The clone carrying this TCR beta chain has a single count. Its antigen is currently unknown. Per the germline V gene, CDR1 is MDHEN and CDR2 is SYDVKM. This CDR3 has 15 amino acids. The trim removed 9 bases at V and 2 bases at J, leaving 10 bases unmatched. The time point is: persistent/refractory GD, antithyroid drugs over 5 years with positive TRAb. Making the TCR library involved RNA that had been extracted from PBMCs. Graves' disease diagnoses used American Thyroid Association guidelines. Blood from the periphery, approximately 8.5 milliliters in all, was drawn into EDTA tubes. The data are from a study of regulatory T cells in long-lasting Graves disease. Study-level points and caveats: Among samples with persistent disease, TRBV28, TRBJ1-2 and TRBJ2-5 were favored. Persistent cases of Graves' showed reduced TCR diversity relative to newly diagnosed patients.

Investigators prepared the TCR beta libraries by applying iRepertoire HTBI primers and Arm-PCR of CDR3 regions. In TCRdb, the multiplex PCR reads were re-called with MiXCR into one record per CDR3 protein. The repertoire holds 390,000 or so distinct CDR3 sequences, with about 23% as singletons. The receptor comes from a woman aged 40 to 50 with Graves disease. The sample here was peripheral blood mononuclear cells (PBMCs), taken when the disease was refractory, from a patient treated with antithyroid drugs. J is TRBJ1-3 and V is TRBV28; TRBD1 matches at 7 bases. In DNA, the CDR3 is TGTGCCAGTAGCAGATCAGGGGGTCCTGGAAACACCATATATTTT. As protein: CASSRSGGPGNTIYF.